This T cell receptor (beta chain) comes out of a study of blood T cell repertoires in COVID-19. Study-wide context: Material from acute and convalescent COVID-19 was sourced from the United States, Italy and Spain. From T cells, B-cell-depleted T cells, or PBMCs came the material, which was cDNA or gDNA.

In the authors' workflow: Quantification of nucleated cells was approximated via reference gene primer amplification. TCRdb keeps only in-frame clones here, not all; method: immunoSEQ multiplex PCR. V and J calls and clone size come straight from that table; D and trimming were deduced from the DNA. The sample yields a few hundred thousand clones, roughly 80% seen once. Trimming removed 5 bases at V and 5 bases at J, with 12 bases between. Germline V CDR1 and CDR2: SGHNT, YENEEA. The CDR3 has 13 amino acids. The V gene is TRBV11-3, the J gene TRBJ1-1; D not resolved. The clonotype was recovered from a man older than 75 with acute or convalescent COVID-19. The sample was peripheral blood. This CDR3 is CASSLTMETEAFF. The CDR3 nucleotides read TGTGCCAGCAGCCTCACCATGGAGACTGAAGCTTTCTTT.